This passage covers 4 T cell receptor beta chains from one sample sequenced in a study of shared clonotypes between healthy human individuals. Libraries were prepared by immunoSEQ multiplex PCR; TCRdb keeps only in-frame clonotypes and omits some of them. The table has 550,000 to 700,000 clones, 60% to 75% seen once. Sequences were obtained from memory CD4+ T cells sorted from blood. The subset denotes: CD45RA-negative fraction. The receptor set was obtained from a woman aged 30 to 39 in good health.

In nucleotides, the CDR3 is TGTGCCAGCAGCCTATGGACCTACAATGAGCAGTTCTTC. Translated, it gives CASSLWTYNEQFF. V usage is TRBV11-2 and J usage is TRBJ2-1; D gene unclear. In germline, CDR1 is SGHAT, CDR2 FQNNGV. V lost 5 bases and J lost 2, with 7 bases in between. The CDR3 runs 13 residues.

The rearrangement uses TRBV29-1 and TRBJ1-1; D not resolved. Trimming left V 6 bases short and J 4 bases short, with 15 bases between. Germline V gene lookup returns CDR1 SQVTM and CDR2 ANQGSEA. The CDR3 spans 13 residues. The CDR3 spells CSVDSNPGTEAFF. The DNA for the CDR3 is TGCAGCGTCGACTCCAACCCGGGCACTGAAGCTTTCTTT.

The genes are TRBV2 and TRBJ2-3; D unclear. Germline loops: CDR1 SNHLY, CDR2 FYNNEI. The CDR3 loop spans 12 amino acids. Trimming removed 6 bases from V and 4 bases from J, with 8 bases in between. CDR3 protein: CASRVGPDTQYF. DNA for the CDR3: TGTGCCAGCAGGGTCGGACCAGATACGCAGTATTTT.

V and J are TRBV30 and TRBJ1-1, with D uncertain. Per germline, CDR1 GTSNPN and CDR2 SVGIG (reference sequence). Trimming took 2 bases from V and 8 from J, leaving 9 bases between them. The CDR3 consists of 11 residues. CDR3 sequence: CAWSTRPEAFF. The CDR3 DNA follows: TGTGCCTGGAGTACTCGCCCCGAAGCTTTCTTT.